This TCR beta chain emerged from a study of blood T cell repertoires in COVID-19. As for the study in general: Samples representing acute and convalescent COVID-19 were sourced from the United States, Italy and Spain. Sample material is recorded as cDNA or gDNA derived from T cells, B-cell-depleted T cells, or PBMCs.

Per the authors' pipeline: Nucleated cell counts were estimated from reference gene primer amplification. Using immunoSEQ multiplex PCR, the repertoire was profiled, and TCRdb retains in-frame clones only, with some absent. V and J calls and clone size come straight from that table; D and trimming were deduced from the DNA. The table has about 430,000 clones, roughly 89% seen once. Seattle's cohort entered during active infection and was followed longitudinally. Germline CDR1 and CDR2: SEHNR and FQNEAQ (reference sequence). CDR3 length: 15 amino acids. The V gene lost 8 bases and the J gene lost 5 bases, with 21 bases spanning the gap.

The rearrangement uses TRBV7-9 and TRBJ2-5, with D possibly matching TRBD1 (6 bases). The sequence was obtained from a man younger than 35 with COVID-19, enrolled during active disease. The sequenced sample consisted of peripheral blood. CDR3 DNA sequence: TGTGCCAGCCGGGCGATCCGGGACACCTACGAGACCCAGTACTTC. It is translated as CASRAIRDTYETQYF. The whole variable domain, filled in from reference TRBV7-9 and TRBJ2-5, reads DTGVSQNPRHKITKRGQNVTFRCDPISEHNRLYWYRQTLGQGPEFLTYFQNEAQLEKSRLLSDRFSAERPKGSFSTLEIQRTEQGDSAMYLCASRAIRDTYETQYFGPGTRLLVL.